These T cell receptor beta chains were read from a single sample in a study of blood T cell repertoires in COVID-19. Measured with immunoSEQ multiplex PCR; TCRdb has only the in-frame clones, and not every one. The top ten clones hold approximately 8.4% of a sample with 150,000 or so clones, about 79% of them seen once. Input material: PBMCs or T cells enriched from blood (not recorded which). These receptors were collected from a man over 45 who had recovered from COVID-19. Each CDR3 is given with its conserved first and last residue. A D gene is named only where the DNA matches it firmly. Where a row states a size, it is once, few, many or the class of an expanded clone; other rows omit it.

d_call,v_call,clone_size,j_call,cdr3_aa,cdr3_nt
.,TRBV3-1/TRBV3-2,few,TRBJ2-3,CASSLTRESTDTQYF,TGTGCCAGCAGCCTCACTCGGGAGTCCACAGATACGCAGTATTTT
TRBD2,TRBV11-3,.,TRBJ2-1,CASSLGGTSNREQFF,TGTGCCAGCAGCTTAGGGGGGACTAGCAATAGGGAGCAGTTCTTC
.,TRBV4-3,.,TRBJ1-1,CASSQDDTRTEAFF,TGCGCCAGCAGCCAAGATGATACGCGAACTGAAGCTTTCTTT
.,TRBV5-6,.,TRBJ1-5,CASSFGQSNQPQHF,TGTGCCAGCAGCTTCGGACAGAGCAATCAGCCCCAGCATTTT
.,TRBV29-1,.,TRBJ2-1,CSVELGDSYNEQFF,TGCAGCGTTGAACTAGGTGACTCCTACAATGAGCAGTTCTTC
TRBD1,TRBV28,.,TRBJ2-2,CASKTGGTGELFF,TGTGCCAGCAAGACAGGGGGCACCGGGGAGCTGTTTTTT
TRBD2,TRBV19,.,TRBJ2-1,CASTNLAGGPNEQFF,TGTGCCAGTACCAATCTAGCGGGGGGGCCCAATGAGCAGTTCTTC
.,TRBV18,few,TRBJ1-1,CASSPPGGMNTEAFF,TGTGCCAGCTCACCACCCGGGGGGATGAACACTGAAGCTTTCTTT
TRBD1,TRBV5-1,.,TRBJ1-6,CASSLTGESPLHF,TGCGCCAGCAGCTTGACAGGGGAGTCACCCCTCCACTTT
TRBD2,TRBV5-4,.,TRBJ2-5,CASSLETSGGRIQETQYF,TGTGCCAGCAGCTTGGAAACTAGCGGGGGGCGGATCCAAGAGACCCAGTACTTC
.,TRBV5-5,.,TRBJ1-1,CASSLIDRDTEAFF,TGTGCCAGCAGCCTAATAGACAGAGACACTGAAGCTTTCTTT
TRBD2,TRBV5-1,.,TRBJ2-3,CASSLDSGLAGPTQYF,TGCGCCAGCAGCTTGGACTCGGGACTAGCGGGGCCAACGCAGTATTTT
TRBD2,TRBV5-6,.,TRBJ2-2,CASSLRGGVEELFF,TGTGCCAGCAGCTTGCGGGGGGGCGTGGAGGAGCTGTTTTTT
.,TRBV28,.,TRBJ2-3,CASSFGGTSTDTQYF,TGTGCCAGCAGTTTTGGGGGGACTAGCACAGATACGCAGTATTTT
TRBD1,TRBV18,.,TRBJ2-4,CASSPAGGNIQYF,TGTGCCAGCTCACCGGCAGGGGGCAACATTCAGTACTTC
.,TRBV7-2,.,TRBJ2-7,CASSLFSYEQYF,TGTGCCAGCAGCTTATTCTCGTACGAGCAGTACTTC
TRBD1,TRBV30,few,TRBJ1-3,CAWSVYWGGTGPSGNTIYF,TGTGCCTGGAGTGTATACTGGGGGGGGACAGGCCCATCTGGAAACACCATATATTTT
.,TRBV18,.,TRBJ2-7,CASSRGETYEQYF,TGTGCCAGCTCACGGGGGGAAACCTACGAGCAGTACTTC
TRBD1,TRBV5-1,.,TRBJ2-3,CASRQGGHTDTQYF,TGCGCCAGCAGACAGGGGGGACACACAGATACGCAGTATTTT
.,TRBV7-9,.,TRBJ1-4,CASSLGPSNEKLFF,TGTGCCAGCAGCTTAGGGCCGTCGAATGAAAAACTGTTTTTT
.,TRBV9,.,TRBJ1-6,CASSDPGSGSPLHF,TGTGCCAGCAGCGATCCGGGATCAGGCTCACCCCTCCACTTT
TRBD1,TRBV19,.,TRBJ1-6,CASSMARDSLGPLHF,TGTGCCAGTAGTATGGCCCGGGACAGTTTGGGTCCCCTCCACTTT
TRBD1,TRBV19,few,TRBJ2-5,CASSLSTQDRETQYF,TGTGCCAGTAGTCTGTCGACGCAGGACAGGGAGACCCAGTACTTC
.,TRBV5-1,.,TRBJ2-1,CASSLAGTSYNEQFF,TGCGCCAGCAGCTTGGCTGGGACATCCTACAATGAGCAGTTCTTC
TRBD1,TRBV5-1,.,TRBJ1-6,CASSPGTGGSPLHF,TGCGCCAGCAGCCCCGGGACAGGGGGTTCACCCCTCCACTTT
TRBD1,TRBV6-2/TRBV6-3,.,TRBJ1-5,CASSAGQGLQHF,TGTGCCAGCAGTGCGGGACAGGGTCTCCAGCATTTT
TRBD1,TRBV27,.,TRBJ1-4,CASRGQGMVGEKLFF,TGTGCCAGCAGGGGACAGGGGATGGTCGGAGAAAAACTGTTTTTT
.,TRBV30,.,TRBJ1-1,CARNRDTENTEAFF,TGTGCCCGGAACCGGGACACCGAGAACACTGAAGCTTTCTTT
TRBD1,TRBV27,.,TRBJ2-7,CASSSVSVTDFRTGIIHEQYF,TGTGCCAGCAGTTCCGTTTCTGTAACGGATTTTAGGACAGGGATTATCCACGAGCAGTACTTC
.,TRBV28,.,TRBJ2-7,CASRPQLLRRSSYEQYF,TGTGCCAGCAGGCCACAATTACTAAGACGGAGCTCCTACGAGCAGTACTTC
TRBD1,TRBV3-1/TRBV3-2,.,TRBJ2-5,CASSHRTGSGYQETQYF,TGTGCCAGCAGCCACCGGACAGGATCCGGGTACCAAGAGACCCAGTACTTC
.,TRBV7-8,.,TRBJ2-7,CASSPRTEKEQYF,TGTGCCAGCAGCCCCCGGACTGAAAAGGAGCAGTACTTC
.,TRBV6-5,once,TRBJ1-4,CASSYVFTANEKLFF,TGTGCCAGCAGTTACGTCTTCACGGCTAATGAAAAACTGTTTTTT
.,TRBV5-1,.,TRBJ1-4,CASSRGGGSEKLFF,TGCGCCAGCAGCCGAGGGGGAGGGAGTGAAAAACTGTTTTTT
.,TRBV12-3/TRBV12-4,.,TRBJ2-3,CASSYITDTQYF,TGTGCCAGCAGCTATATCACAGATACGCAGTATTTT
.,TRBV28,.,TRBJ1-3,CATNDFNSGNTIYF,TGTGCCACCAACGACTTTAACTCTGGAAACACCATATATTTT
TRBD2,TRBV6-6,.,TRBJ2-3,CASSRRASGGEADTQYF,TGTGCCAGCAGCCGAAGGGCTAGCGGGGGGGAAGCAGATACGCAGTATTTT
.,TRBV7-9,.,TRBJ1-1,CASSSTTGHTEAFF,TGTGCCAGCAGCTCAACGACAGGACACACTGAAGCTTTCTTT
.,TRBV4-1,.,TRBJ1-2,CASSLAKGRLNYGYTF,TGCGCCAGCAGCCTCGCCAAAGGGAGGTTGAACTATGGCTACACCTTC
.,TRBV29-1,.,TRBJ1-4,CSVEGVRGEKLFF,TGCAGCGTTGAAGGGGTACGGGGAGAAAAACTGTTTTTT
TRBD1,TRBV19,.,TRBJ1-2,CASMGTGWPHGYTF,TGTGCCAGTATGGGGACAGGGTGGCCCCATGGCTACACCTTC
TRBD2,TRBV10-3,.,TRBJ2-1,CAISESGSGGIYNEQFF,TGTGCCATCAGTGAGTCAGGTAGCGGGGGCATCTACAATGAGCAGTTCTTC
.,TRBV21-1,.,TRBJ2-3,CASSGDRSSSTDTQYF,TGTGCCAGCAGTGGGGACAGGAGTTCTAGCACAGATACGCAGTATTTT
.,TRBV6-5,.,TRBJ1-5,CASSYSASDSNQPQHF,TGTGCCAGCAGTTACTCGGCTAGTGATAGCAATCAGCCCCAGCATTTT
.,TRBV18,many,TRBJ2-1,CASSQDSASSYNEQFF,TGTGCCAGCTCACAAGACAGTGCTAGCTCCTACAATGAGCAGTTCTTC
TRBD2,TRBV3-1/TRBV3-2,.,TRBJ2-3,CASSPGLAGESTDTQYF,TGTGCCAGCAGCCCGGGACTAGCGGGGGAGAGCACAGATACGCAGTATTTT
.,TRBV9,.,TRBJ2-3,CASSVDDSDTQYF,TGTGCCAGCAGCGTAGATGACTCGGATACGCAGTATTTT
TRBD1,TRBV14,.,TRBJ2-1,CASSRLGTGYHEQFF,TGTGCCAGCAGCCGCCTGGGGACAGGATATCATGAGCAGTTCTTC
.,TRBV5-1,.,TRBJ1-3,CASSFGQTSGNTIYF,TGCGCCAGCAGCTTCGGACAGACCTCTGGAAACACCATATATTTT
.,TRBV3-1/TRBV3-2,.,TRBJ1-2,CASSTDRPNYGYTF,TGTGCCAGCAGCACAGACAGACCAAACTATGGCTACACCTTC
.,TRBV4-3,.,TRBJ2-1,CASSQVGPYEQFF,TGCGCCAGCAGCCAAGTCGGTCCGTATGAGCAGTTCTTC
.,TRBV7-2,.,TRBJ2-3,CASSLTPGVKYF,TGTGCCAGCAGCTTAACCCCCGGAGTCAAGTATTTT
.,TRBV12-3/TRBV12-4,once,TRBJ1-1,CASSRTNTEAFF,TGTGCCAGCAGTCGGACTAACACTGAAGCTTTCTTT
TRBD1,TRBV28,.,TRBJ1-4,CASTSRQGGEKLFF,TGTGCCAGCACCTCAAGACAGGGGGGTGAAAAACTGTTTTTT